This T cell receptor beta chain was profiled in a study of vaccination and CD4 T cells after COVID-19. Study overall: As a positive control, some control cultures were given a CEFX pool, while others were given an HIV-1 Nef pool or no peptide.

CDR3 length: 15 amino acids. The V gene end was trimmed by 5 bases and the J gene end by 3 bases; junction bases not matched to a gene: 4. Germline CDR1 SGHVS, CDR2 FQNEAQ. Points on this clonotype: Antigen unknown.

Treatment of the sample: roughly 10-day PBMC culture with coronavirus spike peptide pools or control peptides (ViraFEST assay). PCR positivity was dated March to December 2020, before US Alpha, Beta and Delta variants. Culture conditions combined 2 million to 2.5 million PBMCs per well with roughly 10 IU/ml IL-2 and 9 to 10 ug/ml peptide pools. The assay that was used to sequence DNA from cultured CD4+ T cells was the Oncomine TCR Beta short-read assay. Genomic DNA from cultured CD4+ T cells was extracted. TCRdb processed the PCR reads anew with MiXCR; each CDR3 protein has one entry. The top ten clones hold around a tenth of a sample with 15,000 to 20,000 distinct CDR3 sequences, roughly 66% of them seen once.

The material sequenced was CD4+ T cells from blood, cultured in vitro. This TCR was recovered from a human donor who had recovered from COVID-19. The V and J genes are TRBV7-8 and TRBJ1-5; 10 nucleotides match TRBD1. The CDR3 here is CASSLGTGDNQPQHF. CDR3 bases: TGTGCCAGCAGCCTCGGGACAGGGGACAATCAGCCCCAGCATTTT.